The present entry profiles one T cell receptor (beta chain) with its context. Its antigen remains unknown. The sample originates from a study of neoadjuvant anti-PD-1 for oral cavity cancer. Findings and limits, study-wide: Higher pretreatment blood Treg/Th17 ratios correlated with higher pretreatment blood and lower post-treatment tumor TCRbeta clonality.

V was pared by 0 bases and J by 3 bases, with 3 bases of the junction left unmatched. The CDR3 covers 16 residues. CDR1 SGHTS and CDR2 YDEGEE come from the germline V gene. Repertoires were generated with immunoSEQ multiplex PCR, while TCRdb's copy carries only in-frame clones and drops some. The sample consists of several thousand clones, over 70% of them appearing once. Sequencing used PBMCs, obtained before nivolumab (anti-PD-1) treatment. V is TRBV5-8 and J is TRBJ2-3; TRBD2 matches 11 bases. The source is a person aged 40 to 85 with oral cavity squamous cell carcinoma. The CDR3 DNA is TGTGCCAGCAGCTTGGGGGGGACTAGCGGTACAGATACGCAGTATTTT. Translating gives CASSLGGTSGTDTQYF.